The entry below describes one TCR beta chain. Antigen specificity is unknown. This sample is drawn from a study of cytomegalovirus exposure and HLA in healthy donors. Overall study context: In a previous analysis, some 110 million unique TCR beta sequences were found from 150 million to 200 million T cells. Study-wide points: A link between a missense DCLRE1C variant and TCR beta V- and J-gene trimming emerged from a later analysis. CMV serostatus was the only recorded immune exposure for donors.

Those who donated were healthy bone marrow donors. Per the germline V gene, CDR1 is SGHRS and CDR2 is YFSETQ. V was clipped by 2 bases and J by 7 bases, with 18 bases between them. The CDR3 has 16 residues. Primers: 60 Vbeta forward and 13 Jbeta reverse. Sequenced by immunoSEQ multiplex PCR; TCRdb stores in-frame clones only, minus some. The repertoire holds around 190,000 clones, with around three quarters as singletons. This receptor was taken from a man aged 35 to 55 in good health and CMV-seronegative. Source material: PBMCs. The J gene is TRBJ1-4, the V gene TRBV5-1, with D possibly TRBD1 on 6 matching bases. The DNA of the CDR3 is TGCGCCAGCAGCTTTGATGGACAGACAATGAGTGAAAAACTGTTTTTT. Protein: CASSFDGQTMSEKLFF.